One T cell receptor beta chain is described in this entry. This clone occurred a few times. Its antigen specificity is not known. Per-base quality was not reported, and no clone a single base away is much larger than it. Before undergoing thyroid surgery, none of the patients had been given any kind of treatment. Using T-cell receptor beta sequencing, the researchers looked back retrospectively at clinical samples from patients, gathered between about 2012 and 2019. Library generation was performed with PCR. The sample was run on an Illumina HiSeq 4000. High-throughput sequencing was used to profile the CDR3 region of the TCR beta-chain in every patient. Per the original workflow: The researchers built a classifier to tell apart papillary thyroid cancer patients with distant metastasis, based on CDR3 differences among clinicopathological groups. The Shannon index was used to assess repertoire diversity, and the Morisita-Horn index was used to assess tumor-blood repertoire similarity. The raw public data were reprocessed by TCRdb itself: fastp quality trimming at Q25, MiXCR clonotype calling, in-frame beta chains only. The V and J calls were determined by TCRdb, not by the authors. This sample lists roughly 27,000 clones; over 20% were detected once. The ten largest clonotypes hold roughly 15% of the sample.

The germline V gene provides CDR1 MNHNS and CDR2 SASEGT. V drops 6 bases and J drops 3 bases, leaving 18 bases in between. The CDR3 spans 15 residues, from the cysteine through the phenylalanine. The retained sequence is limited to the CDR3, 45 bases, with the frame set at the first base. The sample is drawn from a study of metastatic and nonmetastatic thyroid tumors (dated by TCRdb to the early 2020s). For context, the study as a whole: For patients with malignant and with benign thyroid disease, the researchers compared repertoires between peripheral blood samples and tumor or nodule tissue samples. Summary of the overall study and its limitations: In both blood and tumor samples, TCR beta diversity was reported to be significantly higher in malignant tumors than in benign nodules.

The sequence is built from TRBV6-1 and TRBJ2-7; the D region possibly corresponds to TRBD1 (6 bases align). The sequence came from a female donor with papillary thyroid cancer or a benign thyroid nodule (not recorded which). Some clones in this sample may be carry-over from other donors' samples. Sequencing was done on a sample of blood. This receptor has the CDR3 CASSRKPGQFYEQYF. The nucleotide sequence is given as TGTGCCAGCAGCCGTAAACCGGGACAATTCTACGAGCAGTACTTC.